The 21 T cell receptor beta chains reported below all come from one sample, sequenced in a study of T-cell memory formation after mild COVID-19. MiXCR was run by TCRdb on the 5' RACE reads, yielding one entry per CDR3 protein. The sample has 15,000 or so distinct CDR3 sequences, over 20% seen once. Sequenced input: PBMCs or a T cell subset sorted from them (not recorded which). The receptor source for this set is a young man who had mild COVID-19 (a few samples of this study predate the infection). Cell type and time point are not known.

This clonotype was seen many times. V is TRBV4-2 and J is TRBJ1-6; TRBD1 is a possible D gene (5 bases). The CDR3 length is 16 residues. Germline lookup yields CDR1 LGHNA and CDR2 YNFKEQ. Trimming pared 0 bases from V and 10 bases from J, leaving 16 bases between. CDR3 DNA: TGTGCCAGCAGCCAAGATGCTCAGGTCAGGGAATCACCCCTCCACTTT. As protein: CASSQDAQVRESPLHF.

This clonotype showed up just a few times. A much larger clone is a single base away; this may be a read error. This chain joins TRBV7-6 and TRBJ2-2; D unclear. The CDR3 extends over 13 amino acids. Germline V CDR1 and CDR2: SGHVS, FNYEAQ. Trimming removed 1 base from V and 6 bases from J, with 6 bases in between. For the CDR3, the DNA is TGTGCCAGCAGCTTAGACGCGGCCGGGGAGCTGTTTTTT. It translates to CASSLDAAGELFF.

In its sample, this clonotype was seen many times. The chain couples TRBV9 to TRBJ1-3; D may be TRBD1 (5 bases). V lost 3 bases and J lost 4, with 17 bases in between. Germline-derived CDR1 and CDR2 are SGDLS and YYNGEE. The CDR3 loop spans 16 amino acids. The CDR3 is CASSGPSRVPGNTIYF. In nucleotides, the CDR3 is TGTGCCAGCAGCGGACCCTCCAGGGTACCGGGAAACACCATATATTTT. Full variable domain (rest looked up from reference TRBV9 and TRBJ1-3): DSGVTQTPKHLITATGQRVTLRCSPRSGDLSVYWYQQSLDQGLQFLIQYYNGEERAKGNILERFSAQQFPDLHSELNLSSLELGDSALYFCASSGPSRVPGNTIYFGEGSWLTVV.

This clonotype was observed many times. The J gene is TRBJ2-5, the V gene TRBV3-1; a possible D gene is TRBD1 (8 bases). V lost 4 bases and J 9 bases, leaving 18 bases between the germline ends. Germline V gives CDR1 LGHDT, CDR2 YNNKEL (reference sequence). There are 14 residues in the CDR3. The CDR3 nucleotides read TGTGCCAGCAGCCGATCAACAGGGGGGGGCCCCCAGTACTTC. It yields the protein CASSRSTGGGPQYF.

This CDR3 is CASSFGTRPDTQYF. The CDR3 DNA follows: TGTGCCAGCAGCTTCGGGACCAGACCGGATACGCAGTATTTT. The chain recombines TRBV7-6 with TRBJ2-3, with D tentatively TRBD1 or TRBD2 (5 bases each). Germline-derived CDR1 and CDR2 are SGHVS and FNYEAQ. This CDR3 has 14 amino acids. Trimming left V 3 bases short and J 6 bases short, with 13 bases between. The full variable domain, rest sourced from reference TRBV7-6 and TRBJ2-3, is GAGVSQSPRYKVTKRGQDVALRCDPISGHVSLYWYRQALGQGPEFLTYFNYEAQQDKSGLPNDRFSAERPEGSISTLTIQRTEQRDSAMYRCASSFGTRPDTQYFGPGTRLTVL.

The rearrangement uses TRBV4-1 and TRBJ1-2; D unresolved. The ends were cut back, 2 bases at V and 4 bases at J, with 11 bases in the middle. The V gene's germline CDR1 is MGHRA and CDR2 YSYEKL. The CDR3 is 14 amino acids. The CDR3 spells CASSQSLGLYGYTF. The CDR3 DNA reads TGCGCCAGCAGCCAAAGTCTAGGGCTCTATGGCTACACCTTC.

The chain employs TRBV28 and TRBJ2-3; 9 bases map to TRBD2. V shed 7 bases and J 6 bases; nucleotides not matched to a gene: 11. The CDR3 covers 15 residues. In germline, CDR1 is MDHEN, CDR2 SYDVKM. The CDR3, as DNA: TGTGCCAGCATACAGGGCGGGGGGGCCGTGGATACGCAGTATTTT. Translated: CASIQGGGAVDTQYF.

At least ten counts were recorded for this clonotype. This CDR3 reads CASSVVGGGTEAFF. For the CDR3, the DNA is TGTGCCAGCAGCGTAGTCGGGGGAGGCACTGAAGCTTTCTTT. The rearrangement links TRBV9 to TRBJ1-1, with TRBD1 as a possible D gene (5 bases). Germline CDR1 reads SGDLS; CDR2 reads YYNGEE. This CDR3 comprises 14 residues. V was pared by 0 bases and J by 4 bases, with 10 bases between. Using reference TRBV9 and TRBJ1-1 for the parts outside the CDR3, the full variable domain is DSGVTQTPKHLITATGQRVTLRCSPRSGDLSVYWYQQSLDQGLQFLIQYYNGEERAKGNILERFSAQQFPDLHSELNLSSLELGDSALYFCASSVVGGGTEAFFGQGTRLTVV.

This clonotype was seen many times. The chain couples TRBV7-3 to TRBJ2-5; D may be TRBD1 (6 bases). The V end lost 5 bases, the J end lost 7 bases, and 14 bases lay between the germline ends. The CDR3 totals 13 residues. The germline gives CDR1 SGHTA, CDR2 FQGTGA. CDR3 region: CASSRNRAGTQYF. As DNA, the CDR3 is TGTGCCAGCAGCCGGAACAGGGCAGGGACCCAGTACTTC.

This clonotype was seen ten or more times. The chain links TRBV24-1 to TRBJ2-4, with 7 positions matching TRBD1. Germline assignment: CDR1 KGHDR and CDR2 SFDVKD. V dropped 7 bases and J dropped 7; count of bases not matched to a gene: 6. There are 13 residues in the CDR3. The CDR3 sequence is CATRETGRNIQYF. The DNA of the CDR3 is TGTGCCACCAGGGAGACAGGGCGTAACATTCAGTACTTC.

The chain links TRBV7-9 to TRBJ1-2; 7 nucleotides align to TRBD1. From germline, CDR1 is SEHNR and CDR2 FQNEAQ (reference sequence). This CDR3 spans 16 amino acids. After removal of 1 base from V and 8 bases from J, the junction contained 13 bases not matched to a gene. This chain's CDR3 is CASSLGRQGERGGYTF. Written as DNA, the CDR3 is TGTGCCAGCAGCTTAGGGAGGCAGGGGGAGCGAGGCGGCTACACCTTC.

This clonotype was seen ten or more times. The chain combines TRBV20-1 with TRBJ2-1, with 7 bases lining up with TRBD2. Germline trimming cut 6 bases from V and 0 bases from J; bases unmatched to any gene: 11. The CDR3 consists of 16 residues. Germline V gene sequence: CDR1 DFQATT, CDR2 SNEGSKA (reference sequence). The CDR3 protein is CSAPMWRGSSYNEQFF. CDR3 sequence (DNA): TGCAGTGCCCCTATGTGGCGGGGGAGCTCCTACAATGAGCAGTTCTTC.

The chain combines TRBV5-1 with TRBJ2-1; 11 nucleotides align to TRBD2. From germline, CDR1 is SGHRS and CDR2 YFSETQ. After removal of 3 bases from V and 10 bases from J, the junction contained 9 bases not matched to a gene. The CDR3 spans 15 residues. For the CDR3, the DNA is TGCGCCAGCAGCTCCCGACTAGCGGGGACCAGCGAGCAGTTCTTC. Its protein product is CASSSRLAGTSEQFF.

This clonotype has ten or more counts. The rearrangement joins TRBV13 to TRBJ2-5, with 7 bases matching TRBD1. The junction had 2 bases not matched to a gene; V was cut back by 5 bases and J by 2 bases. This CDR3 comprises 13 residues. Germline values: CDR1 PRHDT, CDR2 FYEKMQ (reference sequence). The CDR3 is CASSPGQQETQYF. The CDR3 DNA sequence: TGTGCCAGCAGCCCGGGACAGCAAGAGACCCAGTACTTC.

This clonotype was seen repeatedly, ten times or more. The chain links TRBV27 to TRBJ2-1; TRBD2 matches at 8 bases. Germline values: CDR1 MNHEY, CDR2 SMNVEV (reference sequence). This CDR3 spans 15 amino acids. With V trimmed by 3 bases and J by 7 bases, 8 bases remained unmatched. The CDR3 region is CASSFRRGGRNEQFF. DNA for the CDR3: TGTGCCAGCAGTTTCCGACGGGGGGGACGGAATGAGCAGTTCTTC.

This clonotype was seen ten or more times. The chain recombines TRBV28 with TRBJ2-5, with 7 bases matching TRBD2. Germline trimming cut 3 bases from V and 2 bases from J; bases unmatched to any gene: 9. This CDR3 has 16 amino acids. The V gene's germline CDR1 is MDHEN and CDR2 SYDVKM. CDR3 region: CASSFTERGDQETQYF. The CDR3 DNA is TGTGCCAGCAGTTTCACGGAGCGGGGAGATCAAGAGACCCAGTACTTC.

Many counts were recorded for this clonotype. The chain carries TRBV7-3 and TRBJ1-1; 8 bases fit TRBD1. This CDR3 spans 14 amino acids. The V and J ends lost 8 bases and 1 base, in that order; junction bases with no gene match: 6. The germline V gene has CDR1 SGHTA and CDR2 FQGTGA. CDR3 nucleotides: TGTGCCAGCCGACAGGGGAGGACGAACACTGAAGCTTTCTTT. Its translation: CASRQGRTNTEAFF.

This clonotype was seen at least ten times. V and J are TRBV10-3 and TRBJ2-6, with 9 bases aligning to TRBD1. Looked up from germline, CDR1 is ENHRY and CDR2 is SYGVKD. The CDR3 has 17 residues. The V gene end was trimmed by 8 bases and the J gene end by 0 bases; junction bases not matched to a gene: 8. This CDR3 reads CAIPTGTGSSGANVLTF. For the CDR3, the DNA is TGTGCCATCCCGACCGGGACAGGGAGCTCTGGGGCCAACGTCCTGACTTTC.

This clonotype was counted many times. The J gene is TRBJ1-1, the V gene TRBV19; D is ambiguous. The CDR3 extends over 13 amino acids. The ends were cut back, 1 base at V and 0 bases at J, with 3 bases in the middle. CDR1 is LNHDA and CDR2 is SQIVND in the germline V gene (reference sequence). CDR3 sequence: CASSIGMNTEAFF. The CDR3 DNA follows: TGTGCCAGTAGTATAGGGATGAACACTGAAGCTTTCTTT.

This clonotype came up many times. V is TRBV29-1 and J is TRBJ2-7; D may be TRBD1 (6 bases). Germline values: CDR1 SQVTM, CDR2 ANQGSEA. V gave up 4 bases and J gave up 3 bases, with 19 bases separating them. The CDR3 runs to 15 residues. CDR3 protein: CSVGAWRKGDYEQYF. The CDR3 DNA sequence: TGCAGCGTTGGGGCCTGGCGCAAGGGGGACTACGAGCAGTACTTC.

In this sample, this clonotype turned up many times. The V and J genes are TRBV7-9 and TRBJ1-2, with D unclear. This CDR3 is 12 amino acids long. The germline V gene encodes CDR1 SEHNR and CDR2 FQNEAQ (reference sequence). The ends were cut back, 1 base at V and 6 bases at J, with 6 bases in the middle. CDR3 coding DNA: TGTGCCAGCAGCTTAGTGGAGCATGGCTACACCTTC. It codes for CASSLVEHGYTF.